The T cell receptor (beta chain) under discussion was sequenced for a study of CD8 T cells in ankylosing spondylitis. TCRdb reprocessed the 5' RACE reads via MiXCR and lists one record per CDR3 protein. The sample yields approximately 340,000 distinct CDR3 sequences, about 15% seen once. The CDR3 runs 14 residues. Losses at the gene ends were 4 bases for V and 3 bases for J; bases not matched to a gene: 3. Per the germline V gene, CDR1 is SGHRS and CDR2 is YFSETQ. The chain has TRBV5-1 and TRBJ2-2; 7 bases fit TRBD1. The sequencing sample was made of blood, either unsorted or a sorted T cell fraction (not recorded which). The TCR was taken from a male donor with ankylosing spondylitis or in good health (not recorded which). The CDR3 bases are TGCGCCAGCAGCACCGGACAGGACACCGGGGAGCTGTTTTTT. It translates to CASSTGQDTGELFF.